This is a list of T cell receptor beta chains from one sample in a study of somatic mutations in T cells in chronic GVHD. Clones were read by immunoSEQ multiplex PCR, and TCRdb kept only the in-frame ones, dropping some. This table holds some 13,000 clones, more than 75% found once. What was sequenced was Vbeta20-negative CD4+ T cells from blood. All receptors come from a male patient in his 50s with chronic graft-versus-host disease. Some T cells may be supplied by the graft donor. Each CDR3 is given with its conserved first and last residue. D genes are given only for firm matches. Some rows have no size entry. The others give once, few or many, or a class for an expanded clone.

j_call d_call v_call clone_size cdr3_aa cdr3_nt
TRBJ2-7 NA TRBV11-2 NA CASSLAGYPTYEQYF TGTGCCAGCAGCTTAGCAGGGTATCCGACCTACGAGCAGTACTTC
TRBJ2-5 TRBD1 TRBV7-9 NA CASSLGTGGTETQYF TGTGCCAGCAGCTTAGGGACAGGGGGCACGGAGACCCAGTACTTC
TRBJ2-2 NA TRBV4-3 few CASSQDATNTGELFF TGCGCCAGCAGCCAAGATGCAACTAACACCGGGGAGCTGTTTTTT
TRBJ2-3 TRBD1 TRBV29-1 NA CSVGPGQSSTDTQYF TGCAGCGTTGGACCGGGACAGTCTAGCACAGATACGCAGTATTTT
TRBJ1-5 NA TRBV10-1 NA CASIPTDSNQPQHF TGCGCCAGCATCCCGACAGATAGCAATCAGCCCCAGCATTTT
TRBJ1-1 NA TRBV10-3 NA CAISESGGALGTEAFF TGTGCCATCAGTGAGTCGGGTGGGGCCCTCGGCACTGAAGCTTTCTTT
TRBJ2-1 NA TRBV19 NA CASSSGLNNEQFF TGTGCCAGTAGTAGCGGACTAAACAATGAGCAGTTCTTC
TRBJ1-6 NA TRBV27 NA CASSPRGYNSPLHF TGTGCCAGCAGTCCGAGGGGGTATAATTCACCCCTCCACTTT
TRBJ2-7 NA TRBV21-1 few CASRAGALSHEQYF TGTGCCAGCAGAGCGGGAGCGCTTAGCCACGAGCAGTACTTC
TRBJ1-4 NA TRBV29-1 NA CSVLTALSNEKLFF TGCAGCGTTCTTACAGCCTTATCTAATGAAAAACTGTTTTTT
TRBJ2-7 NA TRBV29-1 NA CSVGWASYEQYF TGCAGCGTTGGCTGGGCTTCTTACGAGCAGTACTTC
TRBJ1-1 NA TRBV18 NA CASSPLSNTEAFF TGTGCCAGCTCACCTCTATCGAACACTGAAGCTTTCTTT
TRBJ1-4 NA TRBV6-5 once CASSYGQTTNEKLFF TGTGCCAGCAGTTACGGACAGACAACTAATGAAAAACTGTTTTTT
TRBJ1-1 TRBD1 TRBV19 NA CASRPGTGGSLGTEAFF TGTGCCAGTAGGCCCGGGACAGGGGGCTCTTTGGGCACTGAAGCTTTCTTT
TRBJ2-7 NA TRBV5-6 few CASSGGFYEQYF TGTGCCAGCAGCGGAGGTTTCTACGAGCAGTACTTC
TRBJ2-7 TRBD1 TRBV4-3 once CASSQDSNDRGAYEQYF TGCGCCAGCAGCCAAGACAGTAACGACAGGGGTGCCTACGAGCAGTACTTC
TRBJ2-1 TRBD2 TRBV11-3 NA CASSFGSGSYNEQFF TGTGCCAGCAGCTTCGGTAGCGGGTCCTACAATGAGCAGTTCTTC
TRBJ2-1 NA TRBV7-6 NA CASSFRDEQFF TGTGCCAGCAGCTTCAGGGATGAGCAGTTCTTC
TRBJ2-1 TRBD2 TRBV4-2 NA CASSQDRAGEIYNEQFF TGTGCCAGCAGCCAAGATCGAGCGGGGGAGATCTACAATGAGCAGTTCTTC
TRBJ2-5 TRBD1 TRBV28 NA CASSSGQLETQYF TGTGCCAGCAGCTCGGGACAGCTAGAGACCCAGTACTTC
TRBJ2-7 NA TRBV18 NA CASSPPGGRSTYEQYF TGTGCCAGCTCACCACCGGGGGGACGGTCTACCTACGAGCAGTACTTC
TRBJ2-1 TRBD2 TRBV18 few CASSPPSGGAYNEQFF TGTGCCAGCTCACCACCATCGGGGGGGGCTTACAATGAGCAGTTCTTC
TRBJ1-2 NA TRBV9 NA CASSEDITNYGYTF TGTGCCAGCAGCGAGGACATTACTAACTATGGCTACACCTTC
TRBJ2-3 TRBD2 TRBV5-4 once CASSPEAGPITDTQYF TGTGCCAGCAGCCCGGAAGCGGGGCCGATCACAGATACGCAGTATTTT
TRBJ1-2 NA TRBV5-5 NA CASSLYGIDHGYTF TGTGCCAGCAGCTTGTACGGGATAGACCATGGCTACACCTTC
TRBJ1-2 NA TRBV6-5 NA CASTRVINYGYTF TGTGCCAGCACGAGGGTGATTAACTATGGCTACACCTTC
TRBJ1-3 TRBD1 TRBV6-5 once CASSAGTAGNTIYF TGTGCCAGCAGCGCCGGGACAGCTGGAAACACCATATATTTT
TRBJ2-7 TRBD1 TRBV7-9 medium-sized CASSGLTGASSYEQYF TGTGCCAGCAGCGGCCTGACAGGGGCAAGCTCCTACGAGCAGTACTTC
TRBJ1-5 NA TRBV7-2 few CASSKGDYQPQHF TGTGCCAGCAGCAAAGGGGACTATCAGCCCCAGCATTTT
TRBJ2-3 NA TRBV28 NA CASSYHRTPLRSDF TGTGCCAGCAGTTATCACAGGACCCCCCTCCGAAGTGATTTT
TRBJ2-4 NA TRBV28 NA CASSSPGKNIQYF TGTGCCAGCAGTTCCCCAGGAAAAAACATTCAGTACTTC
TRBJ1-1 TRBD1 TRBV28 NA CASTPGQGADTEAFF TGTGCCAGCACCCCGGGCCAGGGGGCGGACACTGAAGCTTTCTTT
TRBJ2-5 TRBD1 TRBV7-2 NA CASSLIQGDPLDF TGTGCCAGCAGCTTAATCCAGGGGGACCCATTGGACTTC
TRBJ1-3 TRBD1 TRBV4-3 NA CASSQEPQGFSGNAIYF TGCGCCAGCAGCCAAGAACCACAGGGGTTCTCTGGAAACGCCATATATTTT
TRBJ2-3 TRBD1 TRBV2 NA CASSATGMADTQYF TGTGCCAGCAGTGCGACAGGGATGGCAGATACGCAGTATTTT
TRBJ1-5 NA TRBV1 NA CTSRRKAGYSNQPQHF TGCACCAGCAGGCGTAAGGCGGGGTATAGCAATCAGCCCCAGCATTTT
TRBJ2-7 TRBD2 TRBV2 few CASSESRGGHEQYF TGTGCCAGCAGTGAATCCCGGGGGGGCCACGAGCAGTACTTC
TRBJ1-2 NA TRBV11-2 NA CASSPRDRLLHYGYTF TGTGCCAGCAGCCCTCGAGACAGGCTACTTCACTATGGCTACACCTTC
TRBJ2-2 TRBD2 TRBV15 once CATSRDAALAGALVGELFF TGTGCCACCAGCAGAGACGCTGCCCTAGCGGGAGCCTTGGTCGGGGAGCTGTTTTTT
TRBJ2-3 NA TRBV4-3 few CASRRSAASTDTQYF TGCGCCAGCAGAAGGAGCGCGGCCTCCACAGATACGCAGTATTTT
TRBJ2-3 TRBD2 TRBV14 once CASSQEARTSGGASDTQYF TGTGCCAGCAGCCAAGAAGCCCGGACTAGCGGGGGGGCCTCAGATACGCAGTATTTT
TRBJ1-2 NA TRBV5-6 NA CASSSLNSYGYTF TGTGCCAGCAGCTCCCTAAACAGCTATGGCTACACCTTC
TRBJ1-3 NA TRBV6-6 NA CASSTGSSGNTIYF TGTGCCAGCAGTACAGGGTCCTCTGGAAACACCATATATTTT
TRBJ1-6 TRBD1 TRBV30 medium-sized CAWSTGQANNSPLHF TGTGCCTGGAGTACCGGACAGGCAAATAATTCACCCCTCCACTTT
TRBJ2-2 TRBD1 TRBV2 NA CASRRDSNTGELFF TGTGCCAGCAGGAGGGACAGCAACACCGGGGAGCTGTTTTTT
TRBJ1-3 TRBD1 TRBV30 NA CAFARSGQVSGNTIYF TGTGCCTTCGCCCGATCGGGACAGGTCTCTGGAAACACCATATATTTT
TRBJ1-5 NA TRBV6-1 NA CASSGQDNQPQHF TGTGCCAGCAGTGGACAGGACAATCAGCCCCAGCATTTT